This T cell receptor (beta chain) came from a study of OX40 agonist ivuxolimab in advanced cancers. Germline-derived CDR1 and CDR2 are LNHDA and SQIVND (reference sequence). The CDR3 contains 14 residues. The germline V and J ends were trimmed by 4 bases and 4 bases, with 13 bases remaining between them. Some clones are missing from TCRdb's copy, which holds only in-frame ones; the method was immunoSEQ multiplex PCR. Among around 72,000 clones listed, 70% to 90% were seen once. V and J are TRBV19 and TRBJ1-2; D unclear. The source material was CD4+ or CD8+ T cells sorted from blood, sampled in a trial of the OX40 agonist ivuxolimab. The sequence was collected from an adult with an advanced solid tumor such as melanoma, head and neck, liver or kidney cancer. Here the CDR3 reads CASSTGLLAYGYTF. CDR3 DNA: TGTGCCAGTAGTACCGGACTTCTAGCCTATGGCTACACCTTC.